This TCR beta chain was documented in a study of blood T cell repertoires in COVID-19. The wider study: Whether acute or convalescent, the COVID-19 samples came from the United States, Italy and Spain.

Under the authors' procedure: Researchers report that nucleated cell counts were estimated from reference gene primer amplification. The data were produced by immunoSEQ multiplex PCR, yet TCRdb's version contains in-frame clones alone and is incomplete. The DNA gave D and trimming, while V, J and clone size come from that table. The sample yields roughly 370,000 clones, more than 75% seen once. Germline lookup yields CDR1 MDHEN and CDR2 SYDVKM. V gave up 2 bases and J gave up 6 bases, with 17 bases separating them. This CDR3 region has 17 residues. Across 20 to 25 US areas, participants ranged in age from about 18 to 100 years.

The rearrangement joins TRBV28 to TRBJ1-6; perhaps TRBD1 as D (5 bases). The clonotype originates from a woman in her forties or fifties who had recovered from COVID-19. Sequencing was performed on PBMCs or T cells enriched from blood (not recorded which). As DNA, the CDR3 is TGTGCCAGCAGTTTAGTCCAGACCCGGGGGATTAATTCACCCCTCCACTTT. This gives the protein CASSLVQTRGINSPLHF.